A single sample gave rise to the 26 T cell receptor beta chains below, sequenced in a study of cytomegalovirus exposure and HLA in healthy donors. It was with 60 Vbeta and 13 Jbeta primers that the PCR ran. The table came from immunoSEQ multiplex PCR; TCRdb's copy has only in-frame clones and leaves some out. The sample carries roughly 160,000 clones, roughly four fifths recorded once. Sequencing was carried out using PBMCs. These receptors were obtained from a female donor in good health and CMV-seronegative.

The chain is built from TRBV4-2 and TRBJ2-7; 7 bases align to TRBD1. The trim removed 0 bases at V and 4 bases at J, leaving 9 bases unmatched. The germline V gene encodes CDR1 LGHNA and CDR2 YNFKEQ. The CDR3 is made up of 16 amino acids. The DNA for the CDR3 is TGTGCCAGCAGCCAAGATAGGAGGCAGGGGGAATACGAGCAGTACTTC. This encodes CASSQDRRQGEYEQYF.

V and J are TRBV19 and TRBJ1-4; 9 bases are a match to TRBD1. The CDR3 totals 17 residues. Trimming removed 3 bases from V and 3 bases from J; junction bases left unmatched: 8. Germline CDR1 LNHDA, CDR2 SQIVND (reference sequence). The CDR3 DNA follows: TGTGCCAGTAGTATCTCCCCCACAGGGGGCTCTAATGAAAAACTGTTTTTT. It encodes CASSISPTGGSNEKLFF.

CDR3: CASSLEAGTYNEQFF. DNA of the CDR3: TGCGCCAGCAGCTTGGAGGCAGGGACCTACAATGAGCAGTTCTTC. V and J are TRBV5-1 and TRBJ2-1, with D maybe TRBD1 (5 bases). The germline V gene encodes CDR1 SGHRS and CDR2 YFSETQ. The CDR3 covers 15 residues. V lost 0 bases and J 2 bases, leaving 9 bases between the germline ends.

This rearrangement joins TRBV28 to TRBJ2-7, with a possible D match to TRBD1 (6 bases). The V gene lost 7 bases and the J gene lost 4 bases, with 20 bases spanning the gap. CDR3 length: 15 amino acids. CDR1 and CDR2 from the germline V gene are MDHEN and SYDVKM. CDR3 bases: TGTGCCAGCACTCCCCGACAGGCCAGGGCTTACGAGCAGTACTTC. Its translation is CASTPRQARAYEQYF.

V usage is TRBV18 and J usage is TRBJ1-4; perhaps TRBD1 as D (5 bases). The CDR3 extends over 14 amino acids. CDR1 and CDR2 (germline): KGHSH, LQKENI. V was pared by 1 base and J by 6 bases, with 9 bases between. The CDR3 DNA reads TGTGCCAGCTCACCACGCCCGGGGGATGAAAAACTGTTTTTT. It translates to CASSPRPGDEKLFF.

The chain carries TRBV19 and TRBJ1-2; no clear D gene. Germline CDR1 is LNHDA and CDR2 is SQIVND (reference sequence). The CDR3 runs 16 residues. The V end was cut by 5 bases, the J end by 0 bases, with 16 bases between. CDR3 residues: CASSPAYSEANYGYTF. The CDR3 coding sequence is TGTGCCAGTAGTCCCGCGTACAGTGAAGCTAACTATGGCTACACCTTC.

The sample holds a few counts of this clone. The V gene is TRBV4-2, the J gene TRBJ1-5, with 8 bases identical to TRBD1. After removal of 0 bases from V and 9 bases from J, the junction contained 7 bases not matched to a gene. CDR1 is LGHNA, CDR2 YNFKEQ, per germline. The CDR3 is 15 amino acids. In nucleotides, the CDR3 is TGTGCCAGCAGCCAAGAGGGGCAGGGGGCTCCGCCCCAGCATTTT. This gives the protein CASSQEGQGAPPQHF.

This clone was counted once. The V and J genes are TRBV30 and TRBJ2-5; D may be TRBD2 (7 bases). V was pared by 0 bases and J by 4 bases, with 12 bases between. CDR3 length: 14 amino acids. Looked up from germline, CDR1 is GTSNPN and CDR2 is SVGIG (reference sequence). CDR3 bases: TGTGCCTGGAGTGTAACGGGGGGCGGAGAGACCCAGTACTTC. This sequence encodes CAWSVTGGGETQYF. The complete variable domain, with remaining parts taken from reference TRBV30 and TRBJ2-5, reads SQTIHQWPATLVQPVGSPLSLECTVEGTSNPNLYWYRQAAGRGLQLLFYSVGIGQISSEVPQNLSASRPQDRQFILSSKKLLLSDSGFYLCAWSVTGGGETQYFGPGTRLLVL.

The rearrangement links TRBV7-2 to TRBJ2-5, with D possibly being TRBD2 (5 bases). The closer fit of TRBJ2-7 to the DNA end suggests the J call may be wrong. Germline loops: CDR1 SGHTA, CDR2 FQGNSA. CDR3 length equals 15 residues. The CDR3 loop is CASSFSRVARYEQYF. The CDR3 bases are TGTGCCAGCAGCTTTTCGAGGGTAGCCCGCTACGAGCAGTACTTC.

As to this clone: Other DNA sequences in this specimen translate into the identical CDR3. The genes are TRBV7-6 and TRBJ2-3, with D perhaps matching TRBD2 (5 bases). Trimming left V 5 bases short and J 5 bases short, with 8 bases between. The CDR3 loop spans 12 amino acids. CDR1 and CDR2 (germline): SGHVS, FNYEAQ. The CDR3 protein is CASSPTRDTQYF. The CDR3 DNA reads TGTGCCAGCAGCCCCACTAGAGATACGCAGTATTTT.

This clone turned up a few times. V usage is TRBV6-1 and J usage is TRBJ2-6, with D unresolved. The CDR3 length is 14 residues. The V gene's germline CDR1 is MNHNS and CDR2 SASEGT. The V gene lost 5 bases and the J gene lost 0 bases, with 5 bases spanning the gap. The CDR3 DNA is TGTGCCAGCAGTAGAGTCTCTGGGGCCAACGTCCTGACTTTC. It encodes CASSRVSGANVLTF.

J is TRBJ2-5 and V is TRBV19; 11 bases are shared with TRBD2. Germline CDR1 is LNHDA and CDR2 is SQIVND (reference sequence). V trimming: 6 bases; J trimming: 12 bases; junction bases outside the gene matches: 15. This CDR3 comprises 15 residues. CDR3 in amino acids: CASRPGASGRSEEYF. The CDR3 region has the DNA TGTGCCAGTAGGCCTGGGGCTAGCGGGAGGTCCGAGGAGTACTTC.

CDR3: CASSRTSGGAGETQYF. For the CDR3, the DNA is TGTGCCAGCAGCCGGACTAGCGGGGGGGCCGGGGAGACCCAGTACTTC. This sequence joins TRBV7-2 and TRBJ2-5; 15 positions match TRBD2. Trimming removed 5 bases from V and 5 bases from J; junction bases left unmatched: 6. CDR3 length: 16 residues. Per germline, CDR1 SGHTA and CDR2 FQGNSA.

This clone appeared a few times. The V gene is TRBV19, the J gene TRBJ2-7; D is undetermined. Between the trimmed V and J ends, which lost 3 bases and 0 bases, there was a span of 9 bases. The CDR3 has 14 amino acids. The germline V gene encodes CDR1 LNHDA and CDR2 SQIVND (reference sequence). Here the CDR3 reads CASSIGASSYEQYF. CDR3 nucleotide sequence: TGTGCCAGTAGTATTGGAGCGAGCTCCTACGAGCAGTACTTC.

The gene calls are TRBV6-1 and TRBJ2-3; 7 bases fit TRBD2. Germline CDR1 reads MNHNS; CDR2 reads SASEGT. Germline trimming cut 1 base from V and 4 bases from J; bases unmatched to any gene: 2. This CDR3 spans 14 amino acids. The chain's CDR3 is CASSEGGRADTQYF. In nucleotides, the CDR3 is TGTGCCAGCAGTGAAGGTGGGAGGGCAGATACGCAGTATTTT.

Concerning this clone: The junction shows a germline mismatch at one end, possibly a read error. The V call is TRBV7-9, the J call TRBJ2-5, with 10 bases identical to TRBD2. This CDR3 contains 13 residues. Germline CDR1 and CDR2: SEHNR and FQNEAQ (reference sequence). CDR3 amino acids: CASSFGTSVAPNF. CDR3 nucleotides: TGTGCCAGCAGCTTCGGGACTAGCGTCGCCCCAAACTTC.

This clone was observed a few times. The chain couples TRBV19 to TRBJ2-2; 7 bases map to TRBD1. The CDR3 totals 16 residues. CDR1 LNHDA and CDR2 SQIVND come from the germline V gene (reference sequence). With 5 bases clipped from V and 5 bases from J, the junction kept 11 bases outside the gene matches. The CDR3 loop reads CASSLPTGRKTGELFF. The CDR3 DNA is TGTGCCAGTAGTCTTCCGACAGGGAGAAAGACCGGGGAGCTGTTTTTT.

The chain has TRBV10-2 and TRBJ2-5; 13 nucleotides match TRBD2. This CDR3 is 16 amino acids long. Germline V gene data show CDR1 as WSHSY and CDR2 as SAAADI. V shed 4 bases, J shed 4 bases, and the junction held 6 bases outside the gene matches. The CDR3 DNA follows: TGCGCCAGCAGTGCAAGGACTAGCGGGAGCGTAGAGACCCAGTACTTC. Protein product: CASSARTSGSVETQYF.

The V call is TRBV28, the J call TRBJ2-5, with D maybe TRBD1 (5 bases). Germline-derived CDR1 and CDR2 are MDHEN and SYDVKM. The CDR3 length is 14 residues. Trimming took off 2 bases at V and 5 bases at J, with 12 bases between the two ends. CDR3 nucleotides: TGTGCCAGCAGTTTAGCAGGGAAAAGGGAGACCCAGTACTTC. This translates into CASSLAGKRETQYF.

This rearrangement joins TRBV5-1 to TRBJ2-7, with 7 positions matching TRBD1. V lost 4 bases and J lost 3; bases outside the gene matches: 10. Germline V lookup: CDR1 SGHRS, CDR2 YFSETQ. The CDR3 is made up of 15 amino acids. The CDR3 bases are TGCGCCAGCAGCGCCGGTGGGGCAGGGGGCTACGAGCAGTACTTC. It yields the protein CASSAGGAGGYEQYF.

The gene calls are TRBV6-1 and TRBJ1-4; D is undetermined. Germline V lookup: CDR1 MNHNS, CDR2 SASEGT. This CDR3 spans 14 amino acids. The germline V and J ends were trimmed by 6 bases and 0 bases, with 8 bases remaining between them. The CDR3 DNA reads TGTGCCAGCAGGGGAGAAGCAACTAATGAAAAACTGTTTTTT. It specifies CASRGEATNEKLFF.

This rearrangement joins TRBV2 to TRBJ2-3, with TRBD2 matching over 8 bases. V trimming: 5 bases; J trimming: 6 bases; junction bases outside the gene matches: 16. Germline V gene data show CDR1 as SNHLY and CDR2 as FYNNEI. The CDR3 consists of 17 residues. CDR3 nucleotides: TGTGCCAGCAGTTCAGGACTAGCAGGGTGGAGGGAGGATACGCAGTATTTT. It yields the protein CASSSGLAGWREDTQYF.

The chain employs TRBV5-1 and TRBJ2-7; 16 bases match TRBD2. Germline CDR1 SGHRS, CDR2 YFSETQ. The trim removed 2 bases at V and 6 bases at J, leaving 8 bases unmatched. The CDR3 runs 17 residues. CDR3 sequence reads: CASSFKAGTSGRGEQYF. The CDR3 DNA reads TGCGCCAGCAGCTTCAAAGCCGGGACTAGCGGGAGGGGCGAGCAGTACTTC.

The chain joins TRBV9 to TRBJ2-7, with D possibly being TRBD1 (6 bases). The V and J ends lost 0 bases and 6 bases respectively, with 13 bases between them. Germline CDR1 is SGDLS and CDR2 is YYNGEE. The CDR3 is made up of 14 amino acids. The DNA for the CDR3 is TGTGCCAGCAGCGTAGAGGGTGGCAGGGGCGAGCAGTACTTC. Translation gives CASSVEGGRGEQYF.

The chain is built from TRBV6-5 and TRBJ1-2; TRBD1 agrees at 7 bases. The CDR3 contains 15 residues. Germline V gives CDR1 MNHEY, CDR2 SVGAGI. V lost 4 bases to trimming and J lost 4 bases; unmatched junction nucleotides: 9. The CDR3 here is CASSSPRQGPYGYTF. The CDR3 DNA reads as TGTGCCAGCAGTTCCCCAAGACAGGGCCCCTATGGCTACACCTTC.

The gene calls are TRBV6-5 and TRBJ1-1; 7 bases align to TRBD1. The CDR3 runs 15 residues. The ends lost 5 bases at V and 1 base at J; junction bases unmatched: 7. Germline lookup yields CDR1 MNHEY and CDR2 SVGAGI. The CDR3 loop reads CASSPHNRGNTEAFF. As DNA, the CDR3 is TGTGCCAGCAGTCCCCATAACAGGGGGAACACTGAAGCTTTCTTT.